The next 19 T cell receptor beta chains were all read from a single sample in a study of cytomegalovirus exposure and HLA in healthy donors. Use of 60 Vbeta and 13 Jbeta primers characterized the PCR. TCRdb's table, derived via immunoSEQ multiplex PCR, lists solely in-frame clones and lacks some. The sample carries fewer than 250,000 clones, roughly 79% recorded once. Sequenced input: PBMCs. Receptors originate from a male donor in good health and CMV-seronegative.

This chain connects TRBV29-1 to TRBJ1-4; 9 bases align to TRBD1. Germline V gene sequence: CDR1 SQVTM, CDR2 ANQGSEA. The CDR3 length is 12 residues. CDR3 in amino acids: CSARQGGEKLFF. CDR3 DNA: TGCAGTGCCCGACAGGGGGGAGAAAAACTGTTTTTT. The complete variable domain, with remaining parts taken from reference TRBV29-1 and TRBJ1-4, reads SAVISQKPSRDICQRGTSLTIQCQVDSQVTMMFWYRQQPGQSLTLIATANQGSEATYESGFVIDKFPISRPNLTFSTLTVSNMSPEDSSIYLCSARQGGEKLFFGSGTQLSVL.

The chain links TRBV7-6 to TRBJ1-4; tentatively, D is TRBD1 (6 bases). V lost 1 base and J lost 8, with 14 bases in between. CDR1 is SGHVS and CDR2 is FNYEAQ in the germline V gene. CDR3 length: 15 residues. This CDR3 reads CASSLGTDTEEKLFF. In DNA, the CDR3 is TGTGCCAGCAGCTTAGGGACAGATACGGAGGAAAAACTGTTTTTT. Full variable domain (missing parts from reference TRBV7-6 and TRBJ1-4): GAGVSQSPRYKVTKRGQDVALRCDPISGHVSLYWYRQALGQGPEFLTYFNYEAQQDKSGLPNDRFSAERPEGSISTLTIQRTEQRDSAMYRCASSLGTDTEEKLFFGSGTQLSVL.

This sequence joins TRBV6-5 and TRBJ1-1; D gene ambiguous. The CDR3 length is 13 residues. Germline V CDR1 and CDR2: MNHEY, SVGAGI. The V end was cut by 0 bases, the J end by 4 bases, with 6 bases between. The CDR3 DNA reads TGTGCCAGCAGTTACTCGGCACGCACTGAAGCTTTCTTT. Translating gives CASSYSARTEAFF.

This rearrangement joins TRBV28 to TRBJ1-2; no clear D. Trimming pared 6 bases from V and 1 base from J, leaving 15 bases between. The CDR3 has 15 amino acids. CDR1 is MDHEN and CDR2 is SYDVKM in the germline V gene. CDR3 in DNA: TGTGCCAGCAGCAACACAGAAAATGTTAACTATGGCTACACCTTC. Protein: CASSNTENVNYGYTF.

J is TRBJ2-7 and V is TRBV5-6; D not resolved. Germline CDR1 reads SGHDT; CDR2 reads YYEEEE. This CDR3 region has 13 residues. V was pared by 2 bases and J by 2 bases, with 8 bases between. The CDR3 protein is CASSFRSTYEQYF. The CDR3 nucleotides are TGTGCCAGCAGCTTCCGGAGCACCTACGAGCAGTACTTC.

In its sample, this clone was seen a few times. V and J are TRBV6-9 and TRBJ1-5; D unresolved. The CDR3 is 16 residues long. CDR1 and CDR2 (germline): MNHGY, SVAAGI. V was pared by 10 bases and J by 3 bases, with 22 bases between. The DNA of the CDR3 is TGTGCCACCAATGACCCTCACGGGTACGACAATCAGCCCCAGCATTTT. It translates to CATNDPHGYDNQPQHF.

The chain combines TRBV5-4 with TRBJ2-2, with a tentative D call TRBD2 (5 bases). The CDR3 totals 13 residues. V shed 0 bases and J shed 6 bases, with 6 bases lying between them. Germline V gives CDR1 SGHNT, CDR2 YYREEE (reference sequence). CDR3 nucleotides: TGTGCCAGCAGCTTGGTCGGGGCCGGGGAGCTGTTTTTT. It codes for CASSLVGAGELFF.

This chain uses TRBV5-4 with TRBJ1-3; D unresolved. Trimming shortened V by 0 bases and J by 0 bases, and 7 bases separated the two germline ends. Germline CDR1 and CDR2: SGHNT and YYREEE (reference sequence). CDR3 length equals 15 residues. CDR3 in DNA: TGTGCCAGCAGCTTGGACAGCATCTCTGGAAACACCATATATTTT. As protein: CASSLDSISGNTIYF.

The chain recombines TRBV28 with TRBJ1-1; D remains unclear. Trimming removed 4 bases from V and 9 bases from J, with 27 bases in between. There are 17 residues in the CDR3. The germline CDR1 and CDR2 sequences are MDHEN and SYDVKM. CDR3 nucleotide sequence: TGTGCCAGCAGTTCATATCGTTCTGGCAGCGTAAGGCGGAAAGCTTTCTTT. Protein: CASSSYRSGSVRRKAFF.

In DNA form, the CDR3 reads TGCGCCAGCAGCCGTTGGGACAGGGTCCACGAGCAGTACTTC. This gives the protein CASSRWDRVHEQYF. The V gene is TRBV4-1, the J gene TRBJ2-7; the match to TRBD1 covers 9 bases. Trimming took 4 bases from V and 5 from J; bases not matched to a gene: 6. CDR3 length equals 14 residues. Germline lookup yields CDR1 MGHRA and CDR2 YSYEKL.

The CDR3 DNA follows: TGTGCCAGCAGCCAAGATCTTCGGGGAAGTGGCTACACCTTC. This encodes CASSQDLRGSGYTF. The V call is TRBV14, the J call TRBJ1-2; the D is unclear. This CDR3 is 14 amino acids long. Trimming shortened V by 0 bases and J by 7 bases, and 12 bases separated the two germline ends. Germline V gene data show CDR1 as SGHDN and CDR2 as FVKESK.

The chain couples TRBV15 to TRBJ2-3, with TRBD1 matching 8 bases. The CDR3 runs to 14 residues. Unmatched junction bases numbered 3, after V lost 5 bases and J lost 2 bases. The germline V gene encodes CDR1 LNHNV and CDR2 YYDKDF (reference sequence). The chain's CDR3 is CATSDRGFTDTQYF. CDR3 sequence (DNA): TGTGCCACCAGCGACAGGGGCTTCACAGATACGCAGTATTTT.

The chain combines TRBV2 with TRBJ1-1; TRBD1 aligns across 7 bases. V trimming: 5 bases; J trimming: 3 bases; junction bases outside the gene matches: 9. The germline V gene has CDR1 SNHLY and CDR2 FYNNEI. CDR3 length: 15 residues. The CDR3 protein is CASSPRQGRDTEAFF. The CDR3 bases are TGTGCCAGCAGTCCCCGACAGGGAAGGGACACTGAAGCTTTCTTT.

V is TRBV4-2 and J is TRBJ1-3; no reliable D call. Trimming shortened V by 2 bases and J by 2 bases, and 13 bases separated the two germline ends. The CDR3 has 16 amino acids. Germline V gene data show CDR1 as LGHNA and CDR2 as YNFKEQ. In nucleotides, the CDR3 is TGTGCCAGCAGCCAAACCCTGGGCGATCCTGGAAACACCATATATTTT. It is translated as CASSQTLGDPGNTIYF.

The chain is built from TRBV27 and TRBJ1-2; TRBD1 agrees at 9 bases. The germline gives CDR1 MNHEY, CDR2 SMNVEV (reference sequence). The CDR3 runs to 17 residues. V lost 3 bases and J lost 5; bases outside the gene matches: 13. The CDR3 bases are TGTGCCAGCAGTTTGTTGGACAGGGGAGGGGGGTTATATGGCTACACCTTC. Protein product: CASSLLDRGGGLYGYTF.

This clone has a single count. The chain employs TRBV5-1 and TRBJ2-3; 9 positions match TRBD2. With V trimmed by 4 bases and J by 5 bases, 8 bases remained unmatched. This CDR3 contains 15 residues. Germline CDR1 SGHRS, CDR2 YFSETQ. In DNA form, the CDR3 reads TGCGCCAGCAGCCCCCAACCTAGCGGGGAAGATACGCAGTATTTT. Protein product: CASSPQPSGEDTQYF. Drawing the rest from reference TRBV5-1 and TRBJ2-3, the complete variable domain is KAGVTQTPRYLIKTRGQQVTLSCSPISGHRSVSWYQQTPGQGLQFLFEYFSETQRNKGNFPGRFSGRQFSNSRSEMNVSTLELGDSALYLCASSPQPSGEDTQYFGPGTRLTVL.

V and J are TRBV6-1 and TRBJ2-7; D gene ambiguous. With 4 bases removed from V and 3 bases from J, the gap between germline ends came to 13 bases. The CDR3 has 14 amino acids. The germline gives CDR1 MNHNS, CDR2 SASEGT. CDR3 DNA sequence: TGTGCCAGCAGTGCCTCCGTTGTTCTCTACGAGCAGTACTTC. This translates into CASSASVVLYEQYF.

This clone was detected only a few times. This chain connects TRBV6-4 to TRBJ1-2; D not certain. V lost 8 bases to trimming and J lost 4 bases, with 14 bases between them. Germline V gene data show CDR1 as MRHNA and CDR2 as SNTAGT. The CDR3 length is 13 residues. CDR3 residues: CASPLRGSYGYTF. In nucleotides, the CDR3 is TGTGCCAGCCCCCTGCGAGGGAGCTATGGCTACACCTTC.

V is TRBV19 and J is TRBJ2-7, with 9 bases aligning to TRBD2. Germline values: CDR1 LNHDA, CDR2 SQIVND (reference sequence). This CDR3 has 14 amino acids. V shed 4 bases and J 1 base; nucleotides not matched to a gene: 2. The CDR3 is CASSSLAGSYEQYF. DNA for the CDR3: TGTGCCAGTAGTAGTCTAGCGGGATCCTACGAGCAGTACTTC.